This paragraph covers one TCR beta chain sequence. The target antigen is unknown. Generation of TCR beta libraries employed quantitative 5'-RACE incorporating molecular barcodes. A single record per CDR3 protein comes from TCRdb applying MiXCR to the 5' RACE reads. Among 400,000 or so distinct CDR3 sequences listed, roughly 26% were seen once. This sample stems from a study of CD8 T cells in ankylosing spondylitis. Study results and caveats: Within ankylosing spondylitis blood, a TCR beta motif made up of seven to nine highly homologous variants appeared to be characteristic. Some motif variants had been reported before (in reactive arthritis synovial fluid and blood). Clones linked to disease, bearing a CD8+ phenotype, were relatively rare in peripheral blood.

CDR1 and CDR2 from the germline V gene are GTSNPN and SVGIG (reference sequence). Germline trimming cut 5 bases from V and 4 bases from J; bases unmatched to any gene: 4. There are 14 residues in the CDR3. This TCR was recovered from a male donor with ankylosing spondylitis. The sample comprised blood, either unsorted or a sorted T cell fraction (not recorded which). V and J are TRBV30 and TRBJ2-3; 12 bases are shared with TRBD2. This CDR3 reads CAWLLAGGADTQYF. The CDR3 DNA reads as TGTGCCTGGTTACTAGCGGGAGGCGCAGATACGCAGTATTTT.